The clone carrying this T cell receptor beta chain was seen repeatedly, ten times or more. The antigen is not known. Noted time point: newly diagnosed GD, antithyroid drugs for less than 3 months. From PBMCs, RNA was extracted and then used to make the TCR library. This sample was included in a study of regulatory T cells in long-lasting Graves disease. The study, taken as a whole, reports: Under persistent disease, TRBV28, TRBJ1-2 and TRBJ2-5 were used preferentially. TCR diversity was lower in persistent Graves' patients than in newly diagnosed ones. Researchers reported studying only peripheral blood, not thyroid tissue.

With V trimmed by 1 base and J by 15 bases, 6 bases remained unmatched. The germline gives CDR1 SEHNR, CDR2 FQNEAQ (reference sequence). CDR3 length: 12 residues. Library construction for TCR beta used iRepertoire HTBI primers and Arm-PCR of CDR3 regions. Via MiXCR, TCRdb re-called the multiplex PCR reads, giving one row per CDR3 protein. The sample carries a few hundred thousand distinct CDR3 sequences, about 19% recorded once. The sequence came from a female donor with Graves disease. The chain employs TRBV7-9 and TRBJ2-1, with 7 bases lining up with TRBD2. This specimen consisted of peripheral blood mononuclear cells (PBMCs), obtained at new diagnosis, from a patient treated with antithyroid drugs. This chain's CDR3 is CASSLGEGTPFF. The DNA of the CDR3 is TGTGCCAGCAGCTTAGGGGAGGGGACCCCGTTCTTC.